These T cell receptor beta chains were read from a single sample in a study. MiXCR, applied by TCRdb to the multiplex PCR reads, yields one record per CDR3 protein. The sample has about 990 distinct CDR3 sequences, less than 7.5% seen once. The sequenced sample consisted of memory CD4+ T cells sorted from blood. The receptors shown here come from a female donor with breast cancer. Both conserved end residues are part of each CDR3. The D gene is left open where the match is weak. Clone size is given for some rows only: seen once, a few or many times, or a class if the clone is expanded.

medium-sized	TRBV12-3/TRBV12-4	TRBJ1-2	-	CASSPVRAPVGYTF	TGTGCCAGCAGTCCCGTGCGGGCTCCTGTCGGCTACACCTTC
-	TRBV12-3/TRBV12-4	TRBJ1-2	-	CASSLGQDYGYTF	TGTGCCAGCAGTTTAGGGCAGGACTATGGCTACACCTTC
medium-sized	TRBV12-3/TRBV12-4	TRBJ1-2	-	CASSLVGGYTF	TGTGCCAGCAGTTTAGTAGGCGGCTACACCTTC
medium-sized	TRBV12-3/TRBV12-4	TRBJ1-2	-	CASSLDRMGGYTF	TGTGCCAGCAGTTTAGACAGAATGGGTGGCTACACCTTC
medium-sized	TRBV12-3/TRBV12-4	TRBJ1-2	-	CASRSSTAYGYTF	TGTGCCAGCAGATCGTCTACCGCCTATGGCTACACCTTC
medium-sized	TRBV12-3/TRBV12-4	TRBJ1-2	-	CASSFYPRSPEGYGYTF	TGTGCCAGCAGTTTCTATCCTCGGAGCCCGGAAGGGTATGGCTACACCTTC
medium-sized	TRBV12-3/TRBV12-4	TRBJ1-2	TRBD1	CASSFRTAGTGEGYTF	TGTGCCAGCAGTTTTCGCACAGCCGGGACAGGGGAAGGCTACACCTTC
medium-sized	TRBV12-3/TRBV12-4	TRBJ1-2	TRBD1	CASSHDRVYTF	TGTGCCAGCAGCCACGACAGGGTCTACACCTTC
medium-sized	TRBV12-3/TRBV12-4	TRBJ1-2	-	CASSTRGVPDYGYTF	TGTGCCAGCAGTACCCGGGGTGTCCCGGACTATGGCTACACCTTC
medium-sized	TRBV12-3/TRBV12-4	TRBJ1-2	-	CASSFSRGYGYTF	TGTGCCAGCAGTTTTAGCCGGGGCTATGGCTACACCTTC
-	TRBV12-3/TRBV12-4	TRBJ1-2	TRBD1	CASSPKTGYNYGYTF	TGTGCCAGCAGCCCTAAGACAGGGTACAACTATGGCTACACCTTC
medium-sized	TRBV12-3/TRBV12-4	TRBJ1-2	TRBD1	CASSRNTGAVRGYTF	TGTGCCAGCAGTCGCAATACAGGGGCAGTACGAGGCTACACCTTC
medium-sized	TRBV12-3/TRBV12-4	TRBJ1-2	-	CASSPSGLYGYTF	TGTGCCAGCAGCCCCTCCGGACTCTATGGCTACACCTTC
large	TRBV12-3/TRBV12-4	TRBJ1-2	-	CASPSGARGLTLSGYTF	TGTGCCAGCCCCTCTGGGGCTAGGGGCCTTACCCTCTCTGGCTACACCTTC
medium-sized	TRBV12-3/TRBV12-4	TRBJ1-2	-	CASSSRRTASYGYTF	TGTGCCAGCAGTTCAAGGCGGACAGCTAGCTATGGCTACACCTTC
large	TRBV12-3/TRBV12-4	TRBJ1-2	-	CASSLIQTYGYTF	TGTGCCAGCAGTTTAATCCAGACCTATGGCTACACCTTC
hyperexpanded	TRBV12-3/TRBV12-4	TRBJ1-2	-	CASSSGTTTNYGYTF	TGTGCCAGCAGTTCCGGGACAACAACTAACTATGGCTACACCTTC
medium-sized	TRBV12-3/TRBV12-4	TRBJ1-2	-	CASRSNYGYTF	TGTGCCAGCAGAAGCAACTATGGCTACACCTTC
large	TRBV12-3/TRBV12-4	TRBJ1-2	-	CASRSQVNGGYTF	TGTGCCAGCAGGTCGCAGGTGAATGGTGGCTACACCTTC
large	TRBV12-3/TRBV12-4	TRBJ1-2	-	CASSLVPDYGYTF	TGTGCCAGCAGTTTAGTACCAGACTATGGCTACACCTTC
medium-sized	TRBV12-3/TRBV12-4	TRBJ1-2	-	CASSLDRELNYGYTF	TGTGCCAGCAGTTTAGACAGGGAACTCAACTATGGCTACACCTTC
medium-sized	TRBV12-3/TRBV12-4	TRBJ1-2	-	CASSIRTANGYTF	TGTGCCAGCAGTATCAGGACGGCAAATGGCTACACCTTC
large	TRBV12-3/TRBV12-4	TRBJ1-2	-	CASSYPGAYGYTF	TGTGCCAGCAGTTACCCAGGGGCATATGGCTACACCTTC
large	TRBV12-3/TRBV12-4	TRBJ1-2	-	CASSPNYGYTF	TGTGCCAGCAGTCCTAACTATGGCTACACCTTC
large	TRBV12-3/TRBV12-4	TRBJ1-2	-	CASSEGVNGYTF	TGTGCCAGCAGCGAAGGGGTGAATGGCTACACCTTC
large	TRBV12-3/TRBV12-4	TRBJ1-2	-	CASSLPGRLYGYTF	TGTGCCAGCAGTCTACCGGGACGGCTCTATGGCTACACCTTC
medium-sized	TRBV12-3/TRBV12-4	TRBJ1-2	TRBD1	CASSLDRETYGYTF	TGTGCCAGCAGTTTGGACAGGGAAACCTATGGCTACACCTTC
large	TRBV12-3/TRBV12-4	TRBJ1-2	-	CASSWLQGNGYTF	TGTGCCAGCAGTTGGCTACAGGGAAATGGCTACACCTTC
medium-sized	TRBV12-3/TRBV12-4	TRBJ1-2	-	CASSLTSGAGGYTF	TGTGCCAGCAGTTTAACATCGGGCGCGGGAGGCTACACCTTC
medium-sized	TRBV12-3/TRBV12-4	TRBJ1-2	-	CASSFSGAPTNYGYTF	TGTGCCAGCAGTTTTAGTGGGGCGCCTACTAACTATGGCTACACCTTC
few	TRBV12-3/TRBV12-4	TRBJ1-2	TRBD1	CASSNRRTGSIGGYTF	TGTGCCAGCAGTAATCGTCGGACAGGGAGTATCGGTGGCTACACCTTC